This T cell receptor (beta chain) was captured by sequencing in a study of glioma-infiltrating T cells after dendritic cell vaccination. On the study more broadly: The vaccine used monocyte-derived dendritic cells pulsed overnight with autologous tumor lysate. Dendritic cell vaccine was injected intradermally three times, biweekly.

V gave up 3 bases and J gave up 6 bases, with 12 bases separating them. The CDR3 is 13 residues long. Germline assignment: CDR1 MNHEY and CDR2 SVGAGI. Clones were sequenced by immunoSEQ multiplex PCR, and TCRdb holds only the in-frame ones, with some missing. This sample has around 96,000 clones, with over 60% found just once. This receptor was taken from a human donor with glioblastoma. The rearrangement links TRBV6-5 to TRBJ2-7; TRBD1 is a possible D gene (6 bases). Sequencing used blood, obtained before dendritic cell vaccination. The CDR3 reads CASSYFTGSEQYF. In DNA form, the CDR3 reads TGTGCCAGCAGTTATTTTACAGGGAGCGAGCAGTACTTC.